The sample holds one count of the clone carrying this T cell receptor beta chain. The data stem from a study of blood T cell repertoires in COVID-19. The CDR3 is 15 residues long. The trim removed 0 bases at V and 7 bases at J, leaving 7 bases unmatched. The germline CDR1 and CDR2 sequences are LNHNV and YYDKDF (reference sequence). Study processing details: Quantification of nucleated cells was approximated via reference gene primer amplification. Clones were sequenced by immunoSEQ multiplex PCR, and TCRdb holds only the in-frame ones, with some missing. V and J calls and clone size come straight from that table; D and trimming were deduced from the DNA. The sample has about 65,000 clones, 65% to 90% seen once.

The origin of this receptor is a man in his forties or fifties with COVID-19, enrolled during active disease. The specimen was peripheral blood. This chain links TRBV15 with TRBJ2-7; TRBD2 agrees at 9 bases. In nucleotides, the CDR3 is TGTGCCACCAGCAGAGAGGCGGGGGGGGTAAAGGAGCAGTACTTC. As protein: CATSREAGGVKEQYF. The entire variable domain, with the rest obtained from reference TRBV15 and TRBJ2-7, is as follows: DAMVIQNPRYQVTQFGKPVTLSCSQTLNHNVMYWYQQKSSQAPKLLFHYYDKDFNNEADTPDNFQSRRPNTSFCFLDIRSPGLGDTAMYLCATSREAGGVKEQYFGPGTRLTVT.